The source of this TCR beta chain is a study of vaccination effects on CD4 cells after COVID-19. Across the study: Two-dose vaccination with either BNT162b2 or mRNA-1273 was given to the participants.

This clone came up a few times. Its antigen is not identified. V dropped 8 bases and J dropped 3 bases, with 13 bases sitting between them. This CDR3 spans 14 amino acids. CDR1 ENHRY and CDR2 SYGVKD come from the germline V gene. Study results and caveats: Long after vaccination, the clones induced by infection and by vaccine shrank markedly in size.

Assay: immunoSEQ multiplex PCR; the TCRdb copy retains only in-frame clones and omits some. The sample includes roughly 23,000 clones, approximately 70% of them seen just once. Peptide-pool stimulation followed by sequencing identified expanded antigen-specific CD4+ clonotypes in the ViraFEST assay. The culture ran for around 10 days before CD4+ T cells were isolated. According to the study, vaccine recipients showed no prior SARS-CoV-2 infection and negative nucleocapsid antibodies. In culture with 10 IU/ml IL-2 and around 10 ug/ml peptides, PBMC were grown at 1.5 million to 2 million per well. This specimen was CD4+ T cells from PBMCs cultured with HCoV-229E spike peptides, taken before COVID-19 vaccination. The source of this sequence is a human donor who received a COVID-19 vaccine. The V and J genes are TRBV10-3 and TRBJ2-2; a weak D match, TRBD1 (6 bases). CDR3: CAIRGGTHTGELFF. DNA of the CDR3: TGTGCCATCCGGGGTGGGACACACACCGGGGAGCTGTTTTTT.